This record concerns one T cell receptor (beta chain) sequence. This entry belongs to a study of T cells expressing NK-cell markers. This CDR3 is built from 12 residues. The germline V gene has CDR1 DFQATT and CDR2 SNEGSKA (reference sequence). TCRdb reprocessed the 5' RACE reads and stores each CDR3 protein as one record, lacking DNA. The listing contains about 440,000 distinct CDR3 sequences. Source material: blood T cells: a sorted CD56 or NKG2C T cell subset, CD4+ or CD8+ T cells, or bulk PBMC T cells (not recorded which). The chain has TRBV20-1 and TRBJ2-7; TCRdb's D call of TRBD2 is untestable without DNA. The TCR originated in a woman between 18 and 75 years old in good health. CDR3 sequence: CSARQGIREQYF.